Each of the 16 T cell receptor beta chains below was sequenced from the same sample in a study of shared clonotypes between healthy human individuals. Some clones are missing from TCRdb's copy, which holds only in-frame ones; the method was immunoSEQ multiplex PCR. Among 700,000 or so clones listed, roughly 78% were seen once. Sequencing used memory CD4+ T cells sorted from blood. Subset described: CD45RA-negative fraction. These receptor sequences come from a woman in her 30s in good health.

This clone appeared a few times. The V gene is TRBV4-1, the J gene TRBJ2-7, with 15 bases lining up with TRBD2. V was clipped by 4 bases and J by 0 bases; unmatched bases: 7. The CDR3 loop spans 18 amino acids. Germline CDR1 and CDR2: MGHRA and YSYEKL. The chain's CDR3 is CASSRIGLAGGFSYEQYF. DNA of the CDR3: TGCGCCAGCAGCCGGATTGGACTAGCGGGAGGGTTCTCCTACGAGCAGTACTTC.

Turning to this clone: At the DNA level, this CDR3 is encoded by other sequences in the same sample as well. This chain uses TRBV5-1 with TRBJ2-5; a weak D match, TRBD2 (7 bases). Trimming removed 2 bases at V and 3 bases at J, with 11 bases between. CDR1 is SGHRS and CDR2 is YFSETQ in the germline V gene. The CDR3 extends over 14 amino acids. The CDR3 bases are TGCGCCAGCAGCTTAGGAGGGGGGGAAGAGACCCAGTACTTC. This codes for CASSLGGGEETQYF.

This clone was found once. The rearrangement links TRBV28 to TRBJ1-1, with 9 bases lining up with TRBD1. V shed 6 bases, J shed 5 bases, and the junction held 7 bases outside the gene matches. The CDR3 spans 14 residues. CDR1 is MDHEN and CDR2 is SYDVKM in the germline V gene. The CDR3 here is CASRKTGGSTEAFF. CDR3 coding DNA: TGTGCCAGCAGAAAAACAGGGGGCTCTACTGAAGCTTTCTTT. Variable domain in full (rest from reference TRBV28 and TRBJ1-1): DVKVTQSSRYLVKRTGEKVFLECVQDMDHENMFWYRQDPGLGLRLIYFSYDVKMKEKGDIPEGYSVSREKKERFSLILESASTNQTSMYLCASRKTGGSTEAFFGQGTRLTVV.

The chain has TRBV6-5 and TRBJ1-1; 10 bases align to TRBD1. V shed 10 bases and J 4 bases; nucleotides not matched to a gene: 3. CDR3 length equals 12 residues. Per the germline V gene, CDR1 is MNHEY and CDR2 is SVGAGI. CDR3 nucleotides: TGTGCCACCCGGACAGGGGGCACTGAAGCTTTCTTT. Translating it yields CATRTGGTEAFF.

This clone has a handful of counts. The J gene is TRBJ2-2, the V gene TRBV6-4, with 8 bases identical to TRBD1. Germline assignment: CDR1 MRHNA and CDR2 SNTAGT. The CDR3 is 14 amino acids. With 7 bases clipped from V and 4 bases from J, the junction kept 5 bases outside the gene matches. The CDR3 here is CASKGQATTGELFF. The CDR3 DNA reads as TGTGCCAGCAAGGGACAGGCGACCACCGGGGAGCTGTTTTTT.

This clone was detected once. V usage is TRBV6-1 and J usage is TRBJ1-2; D may be TRBD1 (6 bases). Germline CDR1 and CDR2: MNHNS and SASEGT. This CDR3 is 17 amino acids long. V was trimmed by 3 bases and J by 4 bases, leaving 21 bases between them. Here the CDR3 reads CASSDPPGTMSIYGYTF. CDR3 coding DNA: TGTGCCAGCAGTGACCCGCCCGGGACAATGAGTATCTATGGCTACACCTTC.

The V and J genes are TRBV6-4 and TRBJ2-1; maybe TRBD2 (5 bases). The V end lost 3 bases, the J end lost 8 bases, and 17 bases lay between the germline ends. Germline assignment: CDR1 MRHNA and CDR2 SNTAGT. CDR3 size: 15 residues. CDR3 DNA sequence: TGTGCCAGCAGTGAGATGGCGGGCCTTCAGGATGAGCAGTTCTTC. It specifies CASSEMAGLQDEQFF.

This clone was picked up a small number of times. The chain joins TRBV4-2 to TRBJ2-5; 7 bases agree with TRBD2. Germline V gene data show CDR1 as LGHNA and CDR2 as YNFKEQ. After removal of 1 base from V and 5 bases from J, the junction contained 1 base not matched to a gene. The CDR3 is made up of 13 amino acids. CDR3 in amino acids: CASSQVLAETQYF. CDR3 nucleotides: TGTGCCAGCAGCCAAGTACTAGCGGAGACCCAGTACTTC.

The V gene is TRBV5-4, the J gene TRBJ2-7, with 7 positions matching TRBD2. Germline lookup yields CDR1 SGHNT and CDR2 YYREEE (reference sequence). The V segment lost 1 base and the J segment 3 bases; nucleotides outside the gene matches: 7. The CDR3 is made up of 15 amino acids. CDR3 bases: TGTGCCAGCAGCTTGACGGCTAGCGGAGTCTACGAGCAGTACTTC. As protein: CASSLTASGVYEQYF.

The chain carries TRBV5-1 and TRBJ2-5; D gene ambiguous. This CDR3 comprises 12 residues. Trimming cost V 2 bases and J 4 bases, with 6 bases left between them. From germline, CDR1 is SGHRS and CDR2 YFSETQ. CDR3: CASSFMTETQYF. In nucleotides, the CDR3 is TGCGCCAGCAGCTTTATGACAGAGACCCAGTACTTC.

This chain joins TRBV18 and TRBJ2-7, with D uncertain. Trimming shortened V by 0 bases and J by 5 bases, and 17 bases separated the two germline ends. This CDR3 region has 16 residues. Germline CDR1 KGHSH, CDR2 LQKENI. The CDR3 nucleotides are TGTGCCAGCTCACCACCATCTTCCGCACTACGGGACGAGCAGTACTTC. Translation gives CASSPPSSALRDEQYF. The full variable domain, completed using reference TRBV18 and TRBJ2-7, is NAGVMQNPRHLVRRRGQEARLRCSPMKGHSHVYWYRQLPEEGLKFMVYLQKENIIDESGMPKERFSAEFPKEGPSILRIQQVVRGDSAAYFCASSPPSSALRDEQYFGPGTRLTVT.

This clone was observed a few times. The chain employs TRBV19 and TRBJ1-2; the D is unclear. This CDR3 has 13 amino acids. Germline CDR1 and CDR2: LNHDA and SQIVND (reference sequence). Trimming stripped 7 bases from V and 1 base from J, with 10 bases between. The CDR3 protein is CASTYGVNYGYTF. The DNA for the CDR3 is TGTGCCAGTACGTACGGGGTTAACTATGGCTACACCTTC.

Here the CDR3 DNA reads TGTGCCAGCAGGGACCTAGCGGCTAGCACAGATACGCAGTATTTT. Encoded protein: CASRDLAASTDTQYF. The V and J genes are TRBV7-2 and TRBJ2-3, with 7 bases matching TRBD2. CDR3 size: 15 residues. V lost 6 bases, J lost 0 bases, and 6 bases stayed unmatched. In germline, CDR1 is SGHTA, CDR2 FQGNSA.

The V call is TRBV5-6, the J call TRBJ2-7, with TRBD1 matching 8 bases. Germline loops: CDR1 SGHDT, CDR2 YYEEEE. The CDR3 is made up of 17 amino acids. J lost 2 bases, V lost 4 bases, and 14 bases had no gene match. CDR3: CASSHPLTGDLPYEQYF. CDR3 DNA sequence: TGTGCCAGCAGCCACCCCCTGACAGGGGACCTACCCTACGAGCAGTACTTC.

The chain combines TRBV29-1 with TRBJ2-1; D not certain. CDR1 and CDR2 (germline): SQVTM, ANQGSEA. This CDR3 comprises 14 residues. With 6 bases removed from V and 6 bases from J, the gap between germline ends came to 18 bases. CDR3 DNA: TGCAGCGTATTGGCCGGATTTTCAGGCAATGAGCAGTTCTTC. Its protein is CSVLAGFSGNEQFF.

This clone was picked up one time. This chain joins TRBV5-1 and TRBJ2-3, with 13 bases aligning to TRBD2. J gave up 8 bases and V 6 bases, and 6 bases lay outside the gene matches. The germline V gene has CDR1 SGHRS and CDR2 YFSETQ. This CDR3 has 14 amino acids. The CDR3 nucleotides are TGCGCCAGCATCAGTGGGACTAGCGGGACTACGCAGTATTTT. Translating gives CASISGTSGTTQYF.